These T cell receptor beta chains were read from a single sample in a study of T cells in Graves' hyperthyroidism and ophthalmopathy. One entry per CDR3 protein, called by TCRdb with MiXCR from the multiplex PCR reads. The sample includes 700,000 to 850,000 distinct CDR3 sequences, 35% of them seen just once. Source material: blood. These receptors originate from a woman in her thirties or forties with Graves' hyperthyroidism. The CDR3 runs from the conserved cysteine through the conserved F or W. The D gene is left open where the match is weak. Clone size, where shown, is once, few, many, or a class for clones that have expanded.

clone_size j_call v_call d_call cdr3_aa cdr3_nt
many TRBJ1-4 TRBV19 . CASTMGATNEKLFF TGCGCCAGTACTATGGGTGCAACTAATGAAAAACTGTTTTTT
. TRBJ1-2 TRBV29-1 . CSALVAANYGYTF TGCAGCGCCCTTGTGGCAGCGAACTATGGCTACACCTTC
many TRBJ2-7 TRBV10-2 TRBD2 CASAGAGSYEQYF TGCGCCAGCGCGGGAGCGGGGTCCTACGAGCAGTACTTC
many TRBJ1-2 TRBV24-1 TRBD1 CATMSGTGVDGYTF TGTGCCACCATGTCCGGGACAGGGGTTGATGGCTACACCTTC
many TRBJ1-2 TRBV5-5 . CASRKEGANYGYTF TGTGCCAGCAGGAAGGAGGGAGCTAACTATGGCTACACCTTC
few TRBJ2-7 TRBV7-2 TRBD2 CASSFGGRVYEQYF TGTGCCAGCAGTTTCGGCGGGAGGGTTTACGAGCAGTACTTC
. TRBJ2-7 TRBV4-2 . CASSQDGGYEQYF TGTGCCAGCAGCCAAGATGGGGGCTACGAGCAGTACTTC
. TRBJ2-7 TRBV7-8 TRBD2 CASSQGLTSGKYEQYF TGTGCCAGCAGCCAAGGTTTGACTAGCGGGAAGTACGAGCAGTACTTC
many TRBJ1-3 TRBV6-6 . CASSYGTDTRRSGNTIYF TGTGCCAGCAGTTACGGGACGGACACCCGAAGATCTGGAAACACCATATATTTT
few TRBJ2-2 TRBV5-1 . CATNLTGTANTGELFF TGCGCCACCAATCTAACAGGGACCGCGAACACCGGGGAGCTGTTTTTT
. TRBJ1-3 TRBV4-3 . CASSQGRGIRNTIYF TGCGCCAGCAGCCAAGGTCGAGGGATTCGGAACACCATATATTTT
few TRBJ1-3 TRBV7-9 . CANSLGGSGNTIYF TGTGCCAACAGCTTAGGTGGTTCTGGAAACACCATATATTTT
many TRBJ1-2 TRBV20-1 . CSARPGHDYGYTF TGCAGTGCTAGGCCAGGTCACGACTATGGCTACACCTTC
many TRBJ1-2 TRBV4-3 . CASSQDMMETAYGYTF TGCGCCAGCAGCCAAGATATGATGGAGACAGCCTATGGCTACACCTTC
many TRBJ1-5 TRBV20-1 . CSAPGGALLHF TGCAGTGCTCCTGGGGGGGCGCTTCTGCATTTT
many TRBJ1-2 TRBV29-1 . CSSLGRDGYTF TGCAGCAGTCTCGGACGGGATGGCTACACCTTC
many TRBJ1-1 TRBV5-1 . CASSLAFSPGPNTEAFF TGCGCCAGCAGCTTGGCCTTTTCCCCCGGACCGAACACTGAAGCTTTCTTT
few TRBJ1-2 TRBV6-6 . CASSSTGINYGYTF TGTGCCAGCAGCTCTACAGGGATTAACTATGGCTACACCTTC
. TRBJ2-7 TRBV5-1 . CASSLAASAGVEQYF TGCGCCAGCAGCTTGGCAGCCTCCGCAGGGGTCGAGCAGTACTTC
few TRBJ2-2 TRBV5-1 . CASSPNAGVASGELFF TGCGCCAGCAGCCCTAACGCAGGGGTCGCTTCCGGGGAGCTGTTTTTT
. TRBJ1-2 TRBV24-1 . CATSALGRSPGYTF TGTGCCACCAGTGCTCTTGGACGGTCTCCGGGCTACACCTTC
few TRBJ2-7 TRBV10-3 TRBD2 CAISKTSGSYEQYF TGTGCCATCAGTAAGACTAGCGGCTCCTACGAGCAGTACTTC
many TRBJ2-7 TRBV7-2 . CASSSAELQYF TGTGCCAGCAGCTCCGCGGAGTTGCAGTACTTC
. TRBJ2-5 TRBV12-3/TRBV12-4 . CASSLGWGELDKETQYF TGTGCCAGCAGTTTAGGGTGGGGGGAGCTAGACAAAGAGACCCAGTACTTC
few TRBJ1-4 TRBV5-1 . CASSTRGSDEKLFF TGCGCCAGCTCCACCCGGGGCTCGGATGAAAAACTGTTTTTT
many TRBJ1-5 TRBV6-5 . CASQGEDQPQHF TGTGCCAGTCAAGGGGAAGATCAGCCCCAGCATTTT
. TRBJ2-5 TRBV7-2 TRBD2 CASSPGGSGKETQYF TGTGCCAGCAGCCCCGGGGGGAGCGGGAAAGAGACCCAGTACTTC
once TRBJ2-1 TRBV7-9 . CASSLARSVYNEQFF TGTGCCAGCAGCTTAGCGCGGTCGGTTTACAATGAGCAGTTCTTC
many TRBJ1-1 TRBV7-3 . CASSLNRDTEAFF TGTGCCAGCAGCTTGAACCGGGACACTGAAGCTTTCTTT